What follows are 10 T cell receptor beta chains derived from one specimen sequenced in a study of chemoradiotherapy in HPV16-positive cancers. Assay used: immunoSEQ multiplex PCR; TCRdb lists only in-frame clones, some missing. Of under 35,000 clones in the sample, around 88% were seen once. The material sequenced was blood, taken from a patient who underwent chemoradiotherapy. The receptors shown here come from a human donor with HPV-associated anogenital cancer.

V and J are TRBV14 and TRBJ1-6, with D possibly matching TRBD1 (5 bases). Looked up from germline, CDR1 is SGHDN and CDR2 is FVKESK. V was cut by 1 base and J by 0 bases, with 13 bases left in between. The CDR3 extends over 18 amino acids. CDR3 protein: CASSQGPGLSSYNSPLHF. CDR3 nucleotide sequence: TGTGCCAGCAGCCAAGGTCCAGGGTTGAGCTCCTATAATTCACCCCTCCACTTT.

The chain uses TRBV11-1 and TRBJ2-2; TRBD2 might be the D (6 bases). Germline V gives CDR1 SGHAT, CDR2 FQDESV (reference sequence). V lost 6 bases, J lost 2 bases, and 13 bases lay in between. This CDR3 is 15 amino acids long. CDR3 nucleotides: TGTGCCAGCAGTCCCCGGAGGGGAAACACCGGGGAGCTGTTTTTT. It encodes CASSPRRGNTGELFF.

This clone was found once. The CDR3 nucleotides read TGTGCCAGCAGTTCACGACAGGGTTGGAATTCACCCCTCCACTTT. Its translation: CASSSRQGWNSPLHF. The chain has TRBV27 and TRBJ1-6, with TRBD1 identical over 7 bases. V shed 4 bases and J 7 bases; nucleotides not matched to a gene: 7. There are 15 residues in the CDR3. CDR1 MNHEY and CDR2 SMNVEV come from the germline V gene (reference sequence).

This chain connects TRBV2 to TRBJ1-6, with D unclear. In germline, CDR1 is SNHLY, CDR2 FYNNEI. The CDR3 runs to 16 residues. V lost 3 bases and J 9 bases, leaving 18 bases between the germline ends. CDR3 residues: CASSEEGDPAASPLHF. CDR3 sequence (DNA): TGTGCCAGCAGTGAGGAAGGAGACCCTGCTGCTTCACCCCTCCACTTT.

CDR3 loop: CASSTQGAGAEAFF. In DNA form, the CDR3 reads TGTGCCAGCAGCACTCAGGGGGCAGGGGCTGAAGCTTTCTTT. V gene TRBV7-9 combines with J gene TRBJ1-1; TRBD1 matches 8 bases. Germline lookup yields CDR1 SEHNR and CDR2 FQNEAQ (reference sequence). The CDR3 runs 14 residues. Trimming removed 5 bases from V and 6 bases from J; junction bases left unmatched: 8. The complete variable domain, with remaining parts taken from reference TRBV7-9 and TRBJ1-1, reads DTGVSQNPRHKITKRGQNVTFRCDPISEHNRLYWYRQTLGQGPEFLTYFQNEAQLEKSRLLSDRFSAERPKGSFSTLEIQRTEQGDSAMYLCASSTQGAGAEAFFGQGTRLTVV.

This chain joins TRBV6-6 and TRBJ2-2, with D possibly matching TRBD2 (6 bases). This CDR3 has 14 residues. Germline V gene lookup returns CDR1 MNHNY and CDR2 SVGAGI (reference sequence). Between the trimmed V and J ends, which lost 6 bases and 5 bases, there was a span of 13 bases. The CDR3 sequence is CASSQEAGTGELFF. CDR3 in DNA: TGTGCCAGCAGCCAGGAGGCGGGAACCGGGGAGCTGTTTTTT.

This chain connects TRBV4-1 to TRBJ2-1; 8 nucleotides align to TRBD2. CDR3 length equals 15 residues. The V segment lost 0 bases and the J segment 9 bases; nucleotides outside the gene matches: 7. The germline gives CDR1 MGHRA, CDR2 YSYEKL. CDR3 coding DNA: TGCGCCAGCAGCCAAGACTGGACTAGCTGGGGTGAGCAGTTCTTC. This translates into CASSQDWTSWGEQFF.

The CDR3 DNA reads as TGTGCCAGCAGCCCCGGATCTCCCGGAAATGAGCAGTTCTTC. The encoded protein is CASSPGSPGNEQFF. This rearrangement joins TRBV11-3 to TRBJ2-1; unclear D gene. CDR1 is SGHNT and CDR2 is YENEEA in the germline V gene. The CDR3 loop spans 14 amino acids. Trimming removed 5 bases from V and 7 bases from J, with 15 bases in between.

The V gene is TRBV5-6, the J gene TRBJ2-7, with 13 bases aligning to TRBD2. The germline V gene has CDR1 SGHDT and CDR2 YYEEEE. V shed 4 bases, J shed 5 bases, and the junction held 6 bases outside the gene matches. CDR3 size: 15 residues. This chain's CDR3 is CASSPLAGGPDEQYF. For the CDR3, the DNA is TGTGCCAGCAGCCCACTAGCGGGGGGGCCCGACGAGCAGTACTTC.

V and J are TRBV19 and TRBJ1-1; D perhaps matches TRBD1 (6 bases). The V gene lost 2 bases and the J gene lost 1 base, with 8 bases spanning the gap. The CDR3 is 14 residues long. The germline V gene encodes CDR1 LNHDA and CDR2 SQIVND (reference sequence). The DNA of the CDR3 is TGTGCCAGTAGTATAATGACAGGGAACACTGAAGCTTTCTTT. Its translation is CASSIMTGNTEAFF.